This TCR beta chain was sequenced in a study of regulatory T cells in long-lasting Graves disease (dated by TCRdb to the early 2020s). A note on the overall study: Antithyroid drugs had been taken for less than 3 months by newly diagnosed Graves' disease patients. Persistent Graves' disease patients were compared with newly diagnosed Graves' disease patients by peripheral blood TCR sequencing and RNA sequencing. The study was conducted in China and was registered as a clinical trial. A total of about 35 samples underwent TCR sequencing, from about 13 patients with persistent Graves' disease and some 20 patients with newly diagnosed Graves' disease. General findings and caveats noted by the study authors: A larger number of public clonotypes was shared among persistent patients (more than 2,500) than among newly diagnosed patients (around 890). The study examined only peripheral blood because the primary lesion, thyroid tissue, could not be accessed. As a limitation, the authors acknowledged that the small sample size may reduce accuracy. Only the TCR beta chain was sequenced and analyzed. Persistent Graves' disease patients showed lower TCR Shannon entropy and fewer highly expanded clones than newly diagnosed patients, suggesting clonal expansion.

Libraries were made using multiplex PCR. Instrument on record: Illumina HiSeq 4000. TCR beta libraries were built with iRepertoire HTBI primers and Arm-PCR amplification of CDR3 regions. PCR products were gel purified before sequencing. As for how the authors treated the data: Gene usage analysis of CDR3 amino acid clonotypes used the 62 TRBV and 14 to 15 TRBJ segments found across samples. COPE and FqMerger were used to merge the filtered high-quality paired reads into contigs. BLAST was used to align contigs to the IMGT TRBV, TRBD and TRBJ reference genes, and CDR3 was defined following IMGT. Any clonotype with a frequency above 0.1% was counted as a highly expanded clone. Repertoire diversity was measured by Shannon entropy, and V-J evenness by the Gini coefficient. Public clonotypes were defined as clonotypes shared by more than one individual. TCRdb reran the public reads through fastp at Q25 and MiXCR, keeping productive beta chains. Each entry merges the rows of one CDR3 protein and shows their most common DNA and genes. TCRdb, not the authors, supplied the V and J calls. This sample gives hundreds of thousands of distinct CDR3 sequences in total; 15% to 20% of them show up just once. About 18% of the sample belongs to the ten largest clones.

Explained via the paper, the time point label denotes: newly diagnosed GD, antithyroid drugs for less than 3 months. For both TCR sequencing and RNA sequencing, RNA was extracted from PBMCs in TRIzol. The diagnosis of Graves' disease followed American Thyroid Association guidelines. The patients came from an endocrinology department in Xi'an, China. Each patient gave 8.5 to 9.5 milliliters of peripheral blood, collected in an EDTA anticoagulant tube. Ficoll Paque Plus density gradient separation was used to isolate PBMCs, and no further T cell sorting was done. An Agilent 2100 Bioanalyzer and agarose gel were used to check RNA quality, and a NanoDrop 2000 was used to measure RNA concentration. Details on this clonotype: The antigen it binds to is not known. Per-base quality was not reported, and no clone a single base away is much larger than it.

A further study also used this sample, focusing on T cells in Graves' hyperthyroidism and ophthalmopathy. The second study's authors report: Graves' hyperthyroidism was defined as stable when no progression to ophthalmopathy occurred over 18 months of follow-up. Hyperthyroidism patients were newly diagnosed, with disease duration under 2 months, and aged 18 to 65 years. The study excluded patients with uncontrolled infections, other autoimmune diseases, pregnancy or lactation. Diagnoses were established on the basis of clinical symptoms, serum thyroxine and TRAb, thyroid ultrasound, and orbital computed tomography. For the first round of RT-PCR on the TCR CDR3, the HTBI primer set was used together with the Qiagen OneStep RT-PCR kit. Most expanded thyroid clonotypes (frequency above 0.001) were also detected in blood, suggesting blood repertoires may reflect thyroid immune responses. A 13 V-J signature model separated ophthalmopathy from stable hyperthyroidism, with approximately 87% sensitivity and roughly 84% specificity in cross-validation and 80%/75% in testing. In validation, progression to ophthalmopathy was predicted by the model with 70.59% sensitivity and 72% to 85% specificity, a median of approximately 6.5 months before onset. TCR V-J signatures able to tell the groups apart were searched for in a discovery cohort of 95 or so patients, of whom approximately 40 had Graves' ophthalmopathy and 57 had stable Graves' hyperthyroidism. Prospective prediction of ophthalmopathy was tested in an independent validation cohort of fewer than 20 hyperthyroidism patients and roughly 16 patients who later progressed to ophthalmopathy. For training and testing, the 80 to 100 patients in the discovery cohort were randomly divided in a 7:3 ratio. In addition, the study compared T-cell repertoires in thyroid tissue and in blood from 6 or 7 Graves' hyperthyroidism patients. Once sampling was done, hyperthyroidism patients were given methimazole at a starting dose of 30 mg daily, whereas ophthalmopathy patients were given high-dose intravenous methylprednisolone. A second multiplex PCR round built the libraries, followed by size selection and purification. Sequencing of the libraries was done on an Illumina HiSeq2000 using paired-end 100 bp reads. Raw data were processed with SOAPnuke, discarding reads with adapters, uncalled bases, mean Phred below 15, or no exact constant-primer or identifier match. COPE v1.2.5 was used to merge high-quality paired reads, and clonotypes were defined as unique nucleotide sequences. MiTCR v1.1 was used to align clonotypes to the IMGT TRBV, TRBD and TRBJ reference segments. Only V-J combinations with frequency above 0.0001, covering about 99% of repertoires, were analysed. A TCS score was defined as the ratio of F50 (clonal expansion) to E x V (chaos), with BLOSUM62-based TCRdist applied between CDR3 peptides within each V-J. Welch's t-statistics and random forest reduced around 550 V-J features to roughly 13, which were used in a naive Bayes classifier (R e1071). No statistical method was used to fix the sample size in advance, and group allocation was not hidden from the investigators. According to the paper, TCR Vbeta CDR3 sequencing was carried out on 135 peripheral blood samples, which came from 40 to 45 ophthalmopathy, 70 to 80 hyperthyroidism and roughly 17 progressor patients.

Sequencing was performed on peripheral blood mononuclear cells (PBMCs), taken at new diagnosis, from a patient treated with antithyroid drugs. This TCR derives from a woman in her 30s with Graves disease. Donor details come from another sample of the same person, matched by shared clones.

The bases read TGTGCCAGCTCACCCGCAGCCACCTACGAGCAGTACTTC. Translated, it reads CASSPAATYEQYF. The chain is assembled from TRBV18 and TRBJ2-7; the D gene is unclear. V gives up 3 bases and J gives up 2 bases, and the segment between their germline ends measures 8 bases. CDR1 and CDR2 (KGHSH, LQKENI) derive from the germline V gene. Counted from cysteine to phenylalanine, this CDR3 has 13 amino acids. The entry retains the CDR3 DNA only, 39 bases that are in frame from base 1.